One and the same sample provided the 4 T cell receptor beta chains below, sequenced in a study of cytomegalovirus exposure and HLA in healthy donors. PCR used 60 Vbeta primers and 13 Jbeta primers. Generated by immunoSEQ multiplex PCR, the TCRdb table keeps only in-frame clones and is missing some. This table holds 130,000 to 150,000 clones, roughly 80% found once. Sample: PBMCs. Receptors originate from a woman in her forties in good health and CMV-seropositive.

This sequence joins TRBV28 and TRBJ2-7; no reliable D call. This CDR3 contains 15 residues. Germline-derived CDR1 and CDR2 are MDHEN and SYDVKM. V dropped 8 bases and J dropped 5 bases, with 22 bases sitting between them. Written as DNA, the CDR3 is TGTGCCAGCGCTTCCGAAGACACGAGTGATCACGAGCAGTACTTC. Amino acid sequence: CASASEDTSDHEQYF.

CDR3 loop: CASSGQGHQPQHF. The CDR3 coding sequence is TGCGCCAGCAGTGGACAGGGTCATCAGCCCCAGCATTTT. This chain joins TRBV10-2 and TRBJ1-5, with 7 bases identical to TRBD1. CDR3 length: 13 residues. The ends lost 4 bases at V and 5 bases at J; junction bases unmatched: 2. Germline V lookup: CDR1 WSHSY, CDR2 SAAADI.

J is TRBJ2-2 and V is TRBV27, with a weak D call TRBD2 (5 bases). V lost 5 bases to trimming and J lost 7 bases, with 14 bases between them. The CDR3 loop spans 14 amino acids. Germline CDR1 MNHEY, CDR2 SMNVEV (reference sequence). CDR3 sequence reads: CASSNSLEIGELFF. Written as DNA, the CDR3 is TGTGCCAGCAGTAACTCACTAGAGATCGGGGAGCTGTTTTTT.

The chain employs TRBV5-4 and TRBJ2-5, with D possibly TRBD1 on 5 matching bases. CDR1 is SGHNT and CDR2 is YYREEE in the germline V gene (reference sequence). CDR3 length: 14 residues. V dropped 5 bases and J dropped 4 bases, with 15 bases sitting between them. CDR3 sequence reads: CASRRQGTLETQYF. Here the CDR3 DNA reads TGTGCCAGCAGGCGCCAGGGTACTCTAGAGACCCAGTACTTC.